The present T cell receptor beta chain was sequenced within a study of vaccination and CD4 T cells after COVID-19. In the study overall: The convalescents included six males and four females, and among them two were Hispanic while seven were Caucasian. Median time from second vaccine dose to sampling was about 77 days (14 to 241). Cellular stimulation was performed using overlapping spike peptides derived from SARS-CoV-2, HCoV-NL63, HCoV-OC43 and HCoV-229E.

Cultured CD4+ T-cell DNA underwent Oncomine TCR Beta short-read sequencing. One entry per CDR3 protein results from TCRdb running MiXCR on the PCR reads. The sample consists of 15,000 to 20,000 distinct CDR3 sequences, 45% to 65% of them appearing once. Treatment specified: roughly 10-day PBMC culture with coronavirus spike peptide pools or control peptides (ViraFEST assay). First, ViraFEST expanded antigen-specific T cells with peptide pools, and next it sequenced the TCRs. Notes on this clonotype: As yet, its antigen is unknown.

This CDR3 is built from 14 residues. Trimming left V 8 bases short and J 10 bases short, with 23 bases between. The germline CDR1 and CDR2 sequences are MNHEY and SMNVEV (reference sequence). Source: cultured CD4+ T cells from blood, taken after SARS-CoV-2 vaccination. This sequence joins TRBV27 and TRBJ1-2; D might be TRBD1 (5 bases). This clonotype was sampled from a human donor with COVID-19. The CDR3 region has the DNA TGTGCCAGCTCCCTGGAGGGGAACAGATTTACCTACACCTTC. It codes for CASSLEGNRFTYTF.